This T cell receptor (beta chain) was sequenced during a study of T cell repertoires in cytomegalovirus infection. Study at large: It can be stated that public TCR beta signatures indicated CMV infection as well as a matching HLA type. Study-level points and caveats: The ex vivo response showed dominance by HLA-C-restricted CMV-specific TCR beta clonotypes. Of the TCR beta families, the public ones yielded a cumulative frequency that identified carriers of CMV plus the relevant HLA.

TCRdb ran MiXCR on the reads and lists one entry per CDR3 protein. The sample includes 500,000 to 600,000 distinct CDR3 sequences, approximately 15% of them seen just once. For this clonotype: What it binds is not known.

The TCR sequence derives from a human donor in good health (CMV status not recorded). Some clones in this sample may be carry-over from other donors' samples. Sequencing input: CD8+ T cells from PBMCs.

CDR3 sequence (DNA): TGCAGTGCTAGACTATTTGACAGGCCTTATGGCTACACCTTC. It translates to CSARLFDRPYGYTF. The rearrangement uses TRBV20-1 and TRBJ1-2; D perhaps matches TRBD1 (6 bases). Germline V lookup: CDR1 DFQATT, CDR2 SNEGSKA (reference sequence). The CDR3 totals 14 residues. Trimming cost V 2 bases and J 5 bases, with 15 bases left between them.